Following are 17 T cell receptor beta chains from one sample sequenced in a study of T cell responses to AZD1222 COVID-19 vaccine. TCRdb's table, derived via immunoSEQ multiplex PCR, lists solely in-frame clones and lacks some. The sample records 100,000 to 120,000 clones, around 89% being singletons. The sample here was peripheral blood, taken 28 days after the second AZD1222 dose. These receptors all stem from an adult who received the AZD1222 COVID-19 vaccine.

The V and J genes are TRBV7-9 and TRBJ1-5; no definite D call. From germline, CDR1 is SEHNR and CDR2 FQNEAQ (reference sequence). The ends were cut back, 5 bases at V and 7 bases at J, with 18 bases in the middle. The CDR3 is 15 amino acids. CDR3 residues: CASSPRGWEGQPQHF. Written as DNA, the CDR3 is TGTGCCAGCAGCCCCCGAGGTTGGGAAGGGCAGCCCCAGCATTTT.

The chain couples TRBV28 to TRBJ2-1, with TRBD1 matching 9 bases. Germline assignment: CDR1 MDHEN and CDR2 SYDVKM. With 2 bases clipped from V and 9 bases from J, the junction kept 8 bases outside the gene matches. CDR3 length equals 15 residues. CDR3: CASSLGDRARGEQFF. CDR3 sequence (DNA): TGTGCCAGCAGTTTAGGGGACAGGGCGCGCGGTGAGCAGTTCTTC.

The chain combines TRBV18 with TRBJ2-3, with D perhaps TRBD2 (6 bases). Germline CDR1 reads KGHSH; CDR2 reads LQKENI. CDR3 length: 12 amino acids. Trimming shortened V by 3 bases and J by 7 bases, and 8 bases separated the two germline ends. The CDR3 DNA reads as TGTGCCAGCTCACCGGAGGGTTATACGCAGTATTTT. This sequence encodes CASSPEGYTQYF.

V usage is TRBV9 and J usage is TRBJ2-1; maybe TRBD2 (5 bases). The V end was cut by 4 bases, the J end by 9 bases, with 11 bases between. CDR3 length: 12 amino acids. CDR1 and CDR2 (germline): SGDLS, YYNGEE. This CDR3 is CASSPFRGEQFF. Here the CDR3 DNA reads TGTGCCAGCAGCCCCTTTCGGGGTGAGCAGTTCTTC. The full variable domain, in which reference TRBV9 and TRBJ2-1 provide the parts outside the CDR3, is DSGVTQTPKHLITATGQRVTLRCSPRSGDLSVYWYQQSLDQGLQFLIQYYNGEERAKGNILERFSAQQFPDLHSELNLSSLELGDSALYFCASSPFRGEQFFGPGTRLTVL.

The chain joins TRBV27 to TRBJ1-1; tentative D call: TRBD1 (5 bases). The CDR3 totals 14 residues. The V gene lost 6 bases and the J gene lost 6 bases, with 17 bases spanning the gap. Germline-derived CDR1 and CDR2 are MNHEY and SMNVEV (reference sequence). The CDR3 DNA is TGTGCCAGCAGCCACCGCTGGGGGGGAGCTGAAGCTTTCTTT. Amino acids: CASSHRWGGAEAFF.

The chain is built from TRBV16 and TRBJ1-2; D gene unclear. The V gene lost 7 bases and the J gene lost 0 bases, with 12 bases spanning the gap. Germline V CDR1 and CDR2: KGHSY, FQNENV. This CDR3 comprises 14 residues. CDR3 sequence: CASTPTPANYGYTF. CDR3 in DNA: TGTGCCAGCACCCCCACCCCAGCTAACTATGGCTACACCTTC. The complete variable domain, with remaining parts taken from reference TRBV16 and TRBJ1-2, reads GEEVAQTPKHLVRGEGQKAKLYCAPIKGHSYVFWYQQVLKNEFKFLISFQNENVFDETGMPKERFSAKCLPNSPCSLEIQATKLEDSAVYFCASTPTPANYGYTFGSGTRLTVV.

This clone was observed a few times. The chain combines TRBV6-5 with TRBJ2-2; 10 bases are a match to TRBD1. V was clipped by 6 bases and J by 3 bases; unmatched bases: 4. From germline, CDR1 is MNHEY and CDR2 SVGAGI. The CDR3 covers 15 residues. The CDR3 DNA reads TGTGCCAGCAGCAGGACAGGGGGTTACACCGGGGAGCTGTTTTTT. Translation: CASSRTGGYTGELFF.

The chain is built from TRBV18 and TRBJ1-3; 7 nucleotides align to TRBD1. The J segment lost 5 bases and the V segment lost 1 base, leaving 2 bases of the junction unmatched. The CDR3 contains 14 residues. The germline CDR1 and CDR2 sequences are KGHSH and LQKENI. CDR3 region: CASSPQGARNTIYF. CDR3 nucleotides: TGTGCCAGCTCACCACAGGGGGCCAGAAACACCATATATTTT.

V usage is TRBV28 and J usage is TRBJ2-7; maybe TRBD1 (5 bases). CDR3 length: 13 residues. V lost 4 bases and J 4 bases, leaving 11 bases between the germline ends. From germline, CDR1 is MDHEN and CDR2 SYDVKM. DNA of the CDR3: TGTGCCAGCAGTTCGATGACAGTATACGAGCAGTACTTC. It codes for CASSSMTVYEQYF. The whole variable domain, remainder taken from reference TRBV28 and TRBJ2-7, is DVKVTQSSRYLVKRTGEKVFLECVQDMDHENMFWYRQDPGLGLRLIYFSYDVKMKEKGDIPEGYSVSREKKERFSLILESASTNQTSMYLCASSSMTVYEQYFGPGTRLTVT.

The rearrangement links TRBV6-2 or TRBV6-3 to TRBJ1-2; a possible D gene is TRBD1 (5 bases). Germline CDR1 is MNHEY and CDR2 is SVGEGT. This CDR3 contains 15 residues. Trimming took 2 bases from V and 7 from J, leaving 17 bases between them. The CDR3: CASSYVAGRERGYTF. The CDR3 bases are TGTGCCAGCAGTTACGTGGCAGGGCGAGAGCGTGGCTACACCTTC.

The V call is TRBV5-1, the J call TRBJ1-3, with a possible D match to TRBD1 (5 bases). Trimming removed 4 bases from V and 4 bases from J, with 12 bases in between. The germline gives CDR1 SGHRS, CDR2 YFSETQ. The CDR3 runs 14 residues. CDR3 sequence (DNA): TGCGCCAGCAGCCCCGGGACTCTAGGAAACACCATATATTTT. Translation gives CASSPGTLGNTIYF. Combining the CDR3 with reference TRBV5-1 and TRBJ1-3 gives the whole variable domain KAGVTQTPRYLIKTRGQQVTLSCSPISGHRSVSWYQQTPGQGLQFLFEYFSETQRNKGNFPGRFSGRQFSNSRSEMNVSTLELGDSALYLCASSPGTLGNTIYFGEGSWLTVV.

This chain joins TRBV2 and TRBJ1-6; D remains unclear. From germline, CDR1 is SNHLY and CDR2 FYNNEI. This CDR3 contains 13 residues. Trimming shortened V by 7 bases and J by 6 bases, and 10 bases separated the two germline ends. The CDR3 loop reads CASIVSGNSPLHF. DNA for the CDR3: TGTGCCAGCATCGTTTCGGGTAATTCACCCCTCCACTTT.

V usage is TRBV5-6 and J usage is TRBJ2-7; 8 bases match TRBD1. There are 14 residues in the CDR3. CDR1 is SGHDT and CDR2 is YYEEEE in the germline V gene. Trimming removed 0 bases from V and 6 bases from J; junction bases left unmatched: 5. Here the CDR3 reads CASSLGQGIPEQYF. The CDR3 nucleotides are TGTGCCAGCAGCTTGGGACAGGGGATCCCCGAGCAGTACTTC.

This clone was observed a handful of times. The V and J genes are TRBV19 and TRBJ1-2; D is undetermined. V was clipped by 7 bases and J by 0 bases, with 12 bases between them. This CDR3 has 14 residues. Germline V gene lookup returns CDR1 LNHDA and CDR2 SQIVND (reference sequence). The CDR3 sequence is CASTLGLANYGYTF. The DNA for the CDR3 is TGTGCCAGTACCTTAGGCTTAGCTAACTATGGCTACACCTTC.

This chain joins TRBV27 and TRBJ1-5; no reliable D call. The CDR3 has 13 amino acids. CDR1 and CDR2 (germline): MNHEY, SMNVEV (reference sequence). V lost 3 bases and J lost 3, with 6 bases in between. As DNA, the CDR3 is TGTGCCAGCAGTTTTTACCCCAATCAGCCCCAGCATTTT. This sequence encodes CASSFYPNQPQHF.

The chain couples TRBV11-2 to TRBJ2-5; possibly TRBD1 for D (5 bases). V lost 3 bases, J lost 1 base, and 12 bases lay in between. The germline CDR1 and CDR2 sequences are SGHAT and FQNNGV. CDR3 size: 15 residues. The CDR3 protein is CASSLQGAGQETQYF. In nucleotides, the CDR3 is TGTGCCAGCAGCTTGCAGGGCGCCGGCCAAGAGACCCAGTACTTC. Full variable domain (rest looked up from reference TRBV11-2 and TRBJ2-5): EAGVAQSPRYKIIEKRQSVAFWCNPISGHATLYWYQQILGQGPKLLIQFQNNGVVDDSQLPKDRFSAERLKGVDSTLKIQPAKLEDSAVYLCASSLQGAGQETQYFGPGTRLLVL.

V is TRBV9 and J is TRBJ1-1; 10 bases are shared with TRBD1. The germline CDR1 and CDR2 sequences are SGDLS and YYNGEE. The J segment lost 7 bases and the V segment lost 4 bases, leaving 4 bases of the junction unmatched. This CDR3 has 13 amino acids. CDR3 residues: CASSPGTGDEAFF. In DNA form, the CDR3 reads TGTGCCAGCAGCCCCGGGACAGGGGATGAAGCTTTCTTT.